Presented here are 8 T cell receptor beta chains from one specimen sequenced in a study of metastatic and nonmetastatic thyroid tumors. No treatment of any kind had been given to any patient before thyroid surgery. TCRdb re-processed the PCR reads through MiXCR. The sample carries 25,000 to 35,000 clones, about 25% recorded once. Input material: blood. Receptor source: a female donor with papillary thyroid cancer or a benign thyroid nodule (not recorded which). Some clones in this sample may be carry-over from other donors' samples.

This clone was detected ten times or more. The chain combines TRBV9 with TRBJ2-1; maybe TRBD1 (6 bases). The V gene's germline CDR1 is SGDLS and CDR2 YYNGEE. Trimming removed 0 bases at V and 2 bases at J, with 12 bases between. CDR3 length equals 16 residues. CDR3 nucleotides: TGTGCCAGCAGCGTAGTGGGGGCGGGTACCTACAATGAGCAGTTCTTC. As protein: CASSVVGAGTYNEQFF.

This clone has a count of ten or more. The DNA for the CDR3 is TGCGCCAGCAGCCAAGGAGGGGCTAATTCACCCCTCCACTTT. Translated: CASSQGGANSPLHF. The J gene is TRBJ1-6, the V gene TRBV4-1, with D possibly TRBD1 on 5 matching bases. This CDR3 is built from 14 residues. The ends were cut back, 1 base at V and 6 bases at J, with 7 bases in the middle. Germline CDR1 reads MGHRA; CDR2 reads YSYEKL.

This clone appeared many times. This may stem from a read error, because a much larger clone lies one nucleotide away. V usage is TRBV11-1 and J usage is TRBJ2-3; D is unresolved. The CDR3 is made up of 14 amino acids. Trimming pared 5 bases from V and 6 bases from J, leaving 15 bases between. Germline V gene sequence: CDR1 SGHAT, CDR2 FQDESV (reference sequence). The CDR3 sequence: CASSPSVIIDTQYF. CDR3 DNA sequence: TGTGCCAGCAGCCCGTCGGTGATCATTGATACGCAGTATTTT.

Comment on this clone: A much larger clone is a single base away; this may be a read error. DNA of the CDR3: TGTGTCAGCAGCTTGGGGGCGATGGCAGATACGCAGTATTTT. This sequence encodes CVSSLGAMADTQYF. The chain links TRBV5-4 to TRBJ2-3, with D possibly being TRBD1 (6 bases). This CDR3 region has 14 residues. Germline CDR1 and CDR2: SGHNT and YYREEE (reference sequence).

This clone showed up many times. CDR3 DNA: TGTGCCAGCAGCTCCCTCGGACCCCGGGGGGGGGAGCTGTTTTTT. This gives the protein CASSSLGPRGGELFF. The J gene is TRBJ2-2, the V gene TRBV7-9; possible D gene TRBD2, 6 bases. This CDR3 has 15 residues. Between the trimmed V and J ends, which lost 4 bases and 8 bases, there was a span of 17 bases. Per germline, CDR1 SEHNR and CDR2 FQNEAQ (reference sequence).

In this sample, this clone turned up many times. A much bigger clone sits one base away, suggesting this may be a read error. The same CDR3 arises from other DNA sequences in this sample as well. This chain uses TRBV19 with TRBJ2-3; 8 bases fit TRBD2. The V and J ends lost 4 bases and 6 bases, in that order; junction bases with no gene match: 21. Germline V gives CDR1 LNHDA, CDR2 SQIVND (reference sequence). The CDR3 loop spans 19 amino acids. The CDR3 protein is CASSNRAVAGPIFHDTQYF. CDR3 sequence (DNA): TGTGCCAGTAGTAATCGGGCGGTAGCGGGGCCCATTTTTCACGATACGCAGTATTTT.

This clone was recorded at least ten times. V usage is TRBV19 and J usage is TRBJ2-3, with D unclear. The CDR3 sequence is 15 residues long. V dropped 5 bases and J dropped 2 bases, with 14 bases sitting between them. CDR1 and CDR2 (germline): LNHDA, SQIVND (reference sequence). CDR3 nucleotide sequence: TGTGCCAGTAGTCTTAACGTACTTATCACAGATACGCAGTATTTT. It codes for CASSLNVLITDTQYF.

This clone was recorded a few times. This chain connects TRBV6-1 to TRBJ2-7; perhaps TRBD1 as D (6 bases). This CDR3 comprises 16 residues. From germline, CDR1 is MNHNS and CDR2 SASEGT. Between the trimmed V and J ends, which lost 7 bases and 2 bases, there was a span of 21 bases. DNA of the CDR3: TGTGCCAGCAACTCCCGGGACATGGAGCGGACCTACGAGCAGTACTTC. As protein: CASNSRDMERTYEQYF.